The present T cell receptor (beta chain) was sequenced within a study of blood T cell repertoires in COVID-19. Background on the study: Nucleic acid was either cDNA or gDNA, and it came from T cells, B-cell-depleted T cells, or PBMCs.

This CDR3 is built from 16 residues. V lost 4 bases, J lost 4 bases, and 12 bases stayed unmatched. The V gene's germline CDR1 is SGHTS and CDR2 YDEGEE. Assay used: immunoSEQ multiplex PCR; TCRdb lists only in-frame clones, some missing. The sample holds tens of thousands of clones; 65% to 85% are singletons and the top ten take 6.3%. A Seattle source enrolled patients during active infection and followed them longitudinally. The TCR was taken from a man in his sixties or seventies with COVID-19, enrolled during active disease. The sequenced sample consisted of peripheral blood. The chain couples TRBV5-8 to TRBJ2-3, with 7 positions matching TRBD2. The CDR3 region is CASSPAGGAGADTQYF. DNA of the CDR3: TGTGCCAGCAGCCCCGCAGGAGGTGCGGGAGCAGATACGCAGTATTTT.